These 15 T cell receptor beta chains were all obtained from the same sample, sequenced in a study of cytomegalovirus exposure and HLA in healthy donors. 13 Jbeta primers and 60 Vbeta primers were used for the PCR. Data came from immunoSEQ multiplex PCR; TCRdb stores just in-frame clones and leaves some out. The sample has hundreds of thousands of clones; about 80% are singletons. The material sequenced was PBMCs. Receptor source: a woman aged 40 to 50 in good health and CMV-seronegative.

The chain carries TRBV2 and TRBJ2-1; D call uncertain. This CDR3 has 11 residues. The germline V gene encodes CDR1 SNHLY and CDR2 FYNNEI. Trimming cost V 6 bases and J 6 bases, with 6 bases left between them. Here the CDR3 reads CASSYSNEQFF. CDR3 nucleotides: TGTGCCAGCAGCTACAGCAATGAGCAGTTCTTC.

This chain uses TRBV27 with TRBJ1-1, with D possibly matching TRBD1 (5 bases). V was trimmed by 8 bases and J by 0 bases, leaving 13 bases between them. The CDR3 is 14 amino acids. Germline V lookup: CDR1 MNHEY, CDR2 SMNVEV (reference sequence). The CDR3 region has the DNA TGTGCCAGCTTTAAGGGGATAATGAACACTGAAGCTTTCTTT. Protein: CASFKGIMNTEAFF.

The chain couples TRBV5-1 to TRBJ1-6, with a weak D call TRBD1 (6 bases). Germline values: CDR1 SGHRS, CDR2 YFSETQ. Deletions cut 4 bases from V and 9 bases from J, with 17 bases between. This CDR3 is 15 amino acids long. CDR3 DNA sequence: TGCGCCAGCAGCAATCAAGCAGGGGTGGGTTCACCCCTCCACTTT. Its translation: CASSNQAGVGSPLHF.

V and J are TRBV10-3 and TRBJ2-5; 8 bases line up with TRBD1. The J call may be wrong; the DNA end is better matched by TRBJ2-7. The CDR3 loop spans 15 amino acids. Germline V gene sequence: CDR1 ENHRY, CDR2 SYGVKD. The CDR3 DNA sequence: TGTGCCATCGCCGGTGGACAGGGAGGTGGCTACGAGCAGTACTTC. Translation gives CAIAGGQGGGYEQYF.

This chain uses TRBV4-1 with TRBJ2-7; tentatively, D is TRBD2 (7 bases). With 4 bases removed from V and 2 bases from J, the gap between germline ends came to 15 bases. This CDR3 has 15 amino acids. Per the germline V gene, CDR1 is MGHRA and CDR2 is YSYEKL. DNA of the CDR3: TGCGCCAGCAGCCGAGGGGGGGGCGGGGCCTACGAGCAGTACTTC. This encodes CASSRGGGGAYEQYF.

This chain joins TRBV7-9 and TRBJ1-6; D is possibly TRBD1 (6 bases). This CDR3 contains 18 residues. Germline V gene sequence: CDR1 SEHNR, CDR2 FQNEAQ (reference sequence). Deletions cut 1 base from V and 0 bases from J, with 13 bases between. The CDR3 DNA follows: TGTGCCAGCAGCTTAGGGACAGCTCGAACCTCCTATAATTCACCCCTCCACTTT. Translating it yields CASSLGTARTSYNSPLHF.

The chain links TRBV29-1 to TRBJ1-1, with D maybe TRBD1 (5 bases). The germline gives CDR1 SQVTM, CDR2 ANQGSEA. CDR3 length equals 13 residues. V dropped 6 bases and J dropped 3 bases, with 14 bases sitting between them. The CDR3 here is CSVRWGSYTEAFF. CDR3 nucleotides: TGCAGCGTCCGGTGGGGCTCTTACACTGAAGCTTTCTTT.

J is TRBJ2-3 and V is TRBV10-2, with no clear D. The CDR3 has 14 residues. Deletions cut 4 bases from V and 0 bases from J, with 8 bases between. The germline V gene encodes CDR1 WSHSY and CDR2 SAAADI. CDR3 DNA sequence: TGCGCCAGCAGTGGGCCGATGAGCACAGATACGCAGTATTTT. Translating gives CASSGPMSTDTQYF.

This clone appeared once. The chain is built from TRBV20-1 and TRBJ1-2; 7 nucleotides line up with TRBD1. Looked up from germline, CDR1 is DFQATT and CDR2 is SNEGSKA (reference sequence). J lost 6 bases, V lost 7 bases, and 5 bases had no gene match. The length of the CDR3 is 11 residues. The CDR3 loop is CSVATGNGYTF. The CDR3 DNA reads TGCAGTGTAGCGACAGGGAATGGCTACACCTTC.

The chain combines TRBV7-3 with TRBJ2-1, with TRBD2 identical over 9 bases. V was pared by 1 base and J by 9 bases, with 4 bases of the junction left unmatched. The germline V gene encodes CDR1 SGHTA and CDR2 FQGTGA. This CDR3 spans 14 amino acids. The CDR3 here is CASSLNAGGPEQFF. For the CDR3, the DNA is TGTGCCAGCAGCTTAAATGCGGGGGGGCCTGAGCAGTTCTTC.

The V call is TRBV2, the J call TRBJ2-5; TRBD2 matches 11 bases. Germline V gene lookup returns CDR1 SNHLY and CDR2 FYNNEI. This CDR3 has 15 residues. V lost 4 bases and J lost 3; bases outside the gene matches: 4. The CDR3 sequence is CASSAPGLAEETQYF. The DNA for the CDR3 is TGTGCCAGCAGTGCACCGGGACTAGCGGAAGAGACCCAGTACTTC.

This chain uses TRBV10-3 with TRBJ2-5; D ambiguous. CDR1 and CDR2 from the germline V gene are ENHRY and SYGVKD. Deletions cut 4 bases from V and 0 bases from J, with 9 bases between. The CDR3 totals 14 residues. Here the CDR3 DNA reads TGTGCCATCAGTGCCTCCCAGGACCAAGAGACCCAGTACTTC. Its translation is CAISASQDQETQYF.

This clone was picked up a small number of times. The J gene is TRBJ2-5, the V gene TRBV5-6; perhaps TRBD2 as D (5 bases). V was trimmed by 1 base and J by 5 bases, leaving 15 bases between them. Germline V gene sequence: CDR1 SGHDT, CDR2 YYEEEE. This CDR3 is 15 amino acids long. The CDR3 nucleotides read TGTGCCAGCAGCTTGATGGCAGCGAGAGGGGAGACCCAGTACTTC. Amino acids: CASSLMAARGETQYF. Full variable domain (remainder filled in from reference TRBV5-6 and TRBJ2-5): DAGVTQSPTHLIKTRGQQVTLRCSPKSGHDTVSWYQQALGQGPQFIFQYYEEEERQRGNFPDRFSGHQFPNYSSELNVNALLLGDSALYLCASSLMAARGETQYFGPGTRLLVL.

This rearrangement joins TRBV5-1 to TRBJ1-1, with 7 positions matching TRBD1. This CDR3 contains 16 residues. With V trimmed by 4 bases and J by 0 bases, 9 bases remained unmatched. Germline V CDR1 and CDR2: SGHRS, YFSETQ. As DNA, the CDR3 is TGCGCCAGCAGCCCCGGGACAGCACTAATGAACACTGAAGCTTTCTTT. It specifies CASSPGTALMNTEAFF. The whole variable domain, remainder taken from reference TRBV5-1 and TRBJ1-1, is KAGVTQTPRYLIKTRGQQVTLSCSPISGHRSVSWYQQTPGQGLQFLFEYFSETQRNKGNFPGRFSGRQFSNSRSEMNVSTLELGDSALYLCASSPGTALMNTEAFFGQGTRLTVV.

The CDR3 nucleotides are TGTGCCAGTAGTATGATGGCGAGCGGGCTCACAGATACGCAGTATTTT. Translated, it gives CASSMMASGLTDTQYF. V gene TRBV19 combines with J gene TRBJ2-3; weak D call: TRBD2 (6 bases). Trimming cost V 3 bases and J 2 bases, with 15 bases left between them. This CDR3 has 16 amino acids. Germline V CDR1 and CDR2: LNHDA, SQIVND (reference sequence).